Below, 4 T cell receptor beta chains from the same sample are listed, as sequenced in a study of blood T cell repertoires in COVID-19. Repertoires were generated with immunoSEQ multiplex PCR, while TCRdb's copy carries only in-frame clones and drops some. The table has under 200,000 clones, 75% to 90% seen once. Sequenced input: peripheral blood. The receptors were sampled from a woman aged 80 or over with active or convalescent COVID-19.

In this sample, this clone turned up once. This chain's CDR3 is CASSHPDRGLYEQYF. CDR3 nucleotides: TGTGCCAGCAGCCACCCGGACAGGGGGCTCTACGAGCAGTACTTC. The V gene is TRBV14, the J gene TRBJ2-7; 11 bases are a match to TRBD1. This CDR3 contains 15 residues. In germline, CDR1 is SGHDN, CDR2 FVKESK. V was clipped by 3 bases and J by 3 bases; unmatched bases: 4. Variable domain in full (rest from reference TRBV14 and TRBJ2-7): EAGVTQFPSHSVIEKGQTVTLRCDPISGHDNLYWYRRVMGKEIKFLLHFVKESKQDESGMPNNRFLAERTGGTYSTLKVQPAELEDSGVYFCASSHPDRGLYEQYFGPGTRLTVT.

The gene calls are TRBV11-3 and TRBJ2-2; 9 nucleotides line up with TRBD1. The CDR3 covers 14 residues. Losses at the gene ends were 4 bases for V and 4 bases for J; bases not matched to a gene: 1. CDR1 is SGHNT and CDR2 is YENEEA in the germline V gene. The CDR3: CASSWDRVTGELFF. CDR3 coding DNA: TGTGCCAGCAGCTGGGACAGGGTCACCGGGGAGCTGTTTTTT.

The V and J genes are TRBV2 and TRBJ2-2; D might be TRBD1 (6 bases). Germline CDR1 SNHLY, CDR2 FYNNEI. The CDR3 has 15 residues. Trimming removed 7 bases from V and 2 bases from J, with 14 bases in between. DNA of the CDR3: TGTGCCAGCAATGGGCAGGGGCGAAACACCGGGGAGCTGTTTTTT. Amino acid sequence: CASNGQGRNTGELFF.

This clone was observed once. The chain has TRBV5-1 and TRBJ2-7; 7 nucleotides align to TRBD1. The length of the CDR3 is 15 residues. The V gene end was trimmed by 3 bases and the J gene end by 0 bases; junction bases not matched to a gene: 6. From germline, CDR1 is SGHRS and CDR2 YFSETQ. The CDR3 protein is CASSSWTGGSYEQYF. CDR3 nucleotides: TGCGCCAGCAGCTCTTGGACAGGAGGCTCCTACGAGCAGTACTTC.